The rows below give T cell receptor beta chains drawn from one sample of a study of T cell responses to AZD1222 COVID-19 vaccine. Only in-frame clones appear in the TCRdb table, and some are missing; sequencing was by immunoSEQ multiplex PCR. Among 98,000 or so clones listed, around 90% were seen once. The source material was peripheral blood, sampled on day 0 of AZD1222 vaccination. The receptors come from an adult in good health. The CDR3 runs from the conserved cysteine through the conserved F or W. Fields, in order: CDR3 protein, CDR3 DNA, J gene, D gene, clone size, V gene. The D gene is left open where the match is weak. Clone size, where shown, is once, few, many, or a class for clones that have expanded.

CDR3aa: CAWSDGLRTYSNQPQHF; CDR3nt: TGTGCCTGGAGTGACGGACTTCGGACCTATAGCAATCAGCCCCAGCATTTT; j_gene: TRBJ1-5; d_gene: .; abundance: .; v_gene: TRBV30
CDR3aa: CASSPGQGRGYTF; CDR3nt: TGTGCCAGCAGTCCGGGACAGGGGAGAGGCTACACCTTC; j_gene: TRBJ1-2; d_gene: TRBD1; abundance: .; v_gene: TRBV28
CDR3aa: CASSTSEGSPLHF; CDR3nt: TGTGCCAGCAGCACCTCGGAGGGATCACCCCTCCACTTT; j_gene: TRBJ1-6; d_gene: .; abundance: .; v_gene: TRBV6-4
CDR3aa: CASSERLRVPIGGNTIYF; CDR3nt: TGTGCCAGCAGCGAACGACTCAGGGTACCCATCGGTGGAAACACCATATATTTT; j_gene: TRBJ1-3; d_gene: .; abundance: once; v_gene: TRBV3-1/TRBV3-2
CDR3aa: CATSETNGEQYF; CDR3nt: TGTGCCACCAGCGAGACAAACGGTGAGCAGTACTTC; j_gene: TRBJ2-7; d_gene: .; abundance: .; v_gene: TRBV15
CDR3aa: CASRSGGIGPQHF; CDR3nt: TGTGCCAGCAGAAGTGGGGGGATAGGGCCCCAGCATTTT; j_gene: TRBJ1-5; d_gene: .; abundance: .; v_gene: TRBV28
CDR3aa: CAWSPGVFLYEQYF; CDR3nt: TGTGCCTGGAGCCCCGGGGTCTTCCTCTACGAGCAGTACTTC; j_gene: TRBJ2-7; d_gene: .; abundance: .; v_gene: TRBV30
CDR3aa: CATSDTGLAGGPREQYF; CDR3nt: TGTGCCACCAGTGATACGGGACTAGCGGGAGGGCCGCGAGAGCAGTACTTC; j_gene: TRBJ2-7; d_gene: TRBD2; abundance: few; v_gene: TRBV24-1
CDR3aa: CASSVGSGSSYNEQFF; CDR3nt: TGTGCCAGCAGCGTAGGTAGTGGGAGCTCCTACAATGAGCAGTTCTTC; j_gene: TRBJ2-1; d_gene: .; abundance: .; v_gene: TRBV9
CDR3aa: CASSQEGGFGDYYGYTF; CDR3nt: TGCGCCAGCAGCCAAGAAGGAGGATTTGGGGATTACTATGGCTACACCTTC; j_gene: TRBJ1-2; d_gene: .; abundance: .; v_gene: TRBV4-3
CDR3aa: CASSISVARFNPYSNQPQHF; CDR3nt: TGTGCCAGTAGTATATCGGTAGCGCGCTTTAACCCTTATAGCAATCAGCCCCAGCATTTT; j_gene: TRBJ1-5; d_gene: .; abundance: .; v_gene: TRBV19
CDR3aa: CASSVGTINTGELFF; CDR3nt: TGTGCCAGCAGCGTAGGGACTATAAACACCGGGGAGCTGTTTTTT; j_gene: TRBJ2-2; d_gene: .; abundance: .; v_gene: TRBV9
CDR3aa: CASSPGTSGSTTQYF; CDR3nt: TGTGCCAGCAGCCCGGGGACTAGCGGGAGTACTACGCAGTATTTT; j_gene: TRBJ2-3; d_gene: TRBD2; abundance: once; v_gene: TRBV5-5
CDR3aa: CASSLAGRYNEQFF; CDR3nt: TGTGCCAGCAGCTTAGCCGGGCGCTACAATGAGCAGTTCTTC; j_gene: TRBJ2-1; d_gene: .; abundance: .; v_gene: TRBV11-2
CDR3aa: CASSLWTVETSGYGYTF; CDR3nt: TGTGCCAGCAGCCTCTGGACAGTAGAGACCTCTGGCTATGGCTACACCTTC; j_gene: TRBJ1-2; d_gene: .; abundance: .; v_gene: TRBV3-1/TRBV3-2
CDR3aa: CASSMGGILNQPQHF; CDR3nt: TGTGCCAGTAGTATGGGGGGGATCCTCAATCAGCCCCAGCATTTT; j_gene: TRBJ1-5; d_gene: .; abundance: .; v_gene: TRBV19
CDR3aa: CASSVGSHLDRDEKLFF; CDR3nt: TGTGCCAGCAGCGTAGGTTCCCATCTGGACAGGGATGAAAAACTGTTTTTT; j_gene: TRBJ1-4; d_gene: TRBD1; abundance: .; v_gene: TRBV9
CDR3aa: CASSQDWTGKSPLHF; CDR3nt: TGCGCCAGCAGCCAAGATTGGACAGGAAAGTCACCCCTCCACTTT; j_gene: TRBJ1-6; d_gene: TRBD1; abundance: .; v_gene: TRBV4-3
CDR3aa: CASSSTLQGASNQPQHF; CDR3nt: TGTGCCAGCAGCTCCACCTTACAGGGGGCCAGCAATCAGCCCCAGCATTTT; j_gene: TRBJ1-5; d_gene: TRBD1; abundance: .; v_gene: TRBV7-2
CDR3aa: CASSYPASGGQFF; CDR3nt: TGTGCCAGCAGTTACCCTGCTAGCGGGGGGCAGTTCTTC; j_gene: TRBJ2-1; d_gene: TRBD2; abundance: .; v_gene: TRBV6-5
CDR3aa: CATKGGPGEYGYTF; CDR3nt: TGTGCCACCAAAGGGGGCCCTGGGGAGTATGGCTACACCTTC; j_gene: TRBJ1-2; d_gene: TRBD1; abundance: once; v_gene: TRBV24-1
CDR3aa: CASSWDRGRETQYF; CDR3nt: TGTGCCAGCAGCTGGGACAGGGGGCGGGAGACCCAGTACTTC; j_gene: TRBJ2-5; d_gene: TRBD1; abundance: once; v_gene: TRBV5-4
CDR3aa: CASSTITSGSDTQYF; CDR3nt: TGTGCCAGCAGTACCATCACTAGCGGGTCAGATACGCAGTATTTT; j_gene: TRBJ2-3; d_gene: TRBD2; abundance: .; v_gene: TRBV4-2
CDR3aa: CASSLGQGHTEAFF; CDR3nt: TGTGCCAGCAGCCTCGGGCAGGGACACACTGAAGCTTTCTTT; j_gene: TRBJ1-1; d_gene: .; abundance: few; v_gene: TRBV7-3
CDR3aa: CAISESLTDPDDADTQYF; CDR3nt: TGTGCCATCAGTGAGTCGCTAACAGACCCAGATGATGCAGATACGCAGTATTTT; j_gene: TRBJ2-3; d_gene: .; abundance: .; v_gene: TRBV10-3
CDR3aa: CASSQSAYNEQFF; CDR3nt: TGTGCCAGCTCTCAGAGCGCCTACAATGAGCAGTTCTTC; j_gene: TRBJ2-1; d_gene: .; abundance: few; v_gene: TRBV6-4
CDR3aa: CASSRYAYEQYF; CDR3nt: TGTGCCAGCAGCAGGTACGCCTACGAGCAGTACTTC; j_gene: TRBJ2-7; d_gene: .; abundance: .; v_gene: TRBV21-1
CDR3aa: CAISRANEKLFF; CDR3nt: TGTGCCATCAGCAGGGCCAATGAAAAACTGTTTTTT; j_gene: TRBJ1-4; d_gene: .; abundance: .; v_gene: TRBV10-3
CDR3aa: CASSARPTPTDTQYF; CDR3nt: TGTGCCAGCAGTGCCAGGCCCACCCCCACAGATACGCAGTATTTT; j_gene: TRBJ2-3; d_gene: .; abundance: .; v_gene: TRBV2
CDR3aa: CASNGQGKPSNQPQHF; CDR3nt: TGTGCCAGCAACGGTCAGGGAAAGCCTAGCAATCAGCCCCAGCATTTT; j_gene: TRBJ1-5; d_gene: .; abundance: few; v_gene: TRBV28
CDR3aa: CATSKGGAWYGYTF; CDR3nt: TGTGCCACCAGCAAAGGGGGCGCGTGGTATGGCTACACCTTC; j_gene: TRBJ1-2; d_gene: TRBD1; abundance: .; v_gene: TRBV15
CDR3aa: CASSRGVFIRNEQFF; CDR3nt: TGTGCCAGCTCAAGAGGCGTGTTTATTAGGAATGAGCAGTTCTTC; j_gene: TRBJ2-1; d_gene: .; abundance: .; v_gene: TRBV27
CDR3aa: CSASSGTGEAPQHF; CDR3nt: TGCAGTGCTAGTTCCGGGACAGGGGAGGCGCCCCAGCATTTT; j_gene: TRBJ1-5; d_gene: TRBD1; abundance: .; v_gene: TRBV20-1
CDR3aa: CASSPYPYQPQHF; CDR3nt: TGTGCCAGCAGTCCGTATCCATATCAGCCCCAGCATTTT; j_gene: TRBJ1-5; d_gene: .; abundance: .; v_gene: TRBV27
CDR3aa: CASSATLTGVSEAFF; CDR3nt: TGTGCCAGCAGCGCGACCCTGACAGGAGTGTCTGAAGCTTTCTTT; j_gene: TRBJ1-1; d_gene: .; abundance: .; v_gene: TRBV9
CDR3aa: CASSVSFRVNRNHTGELFF; CDR3nt: TGTGCCAGCAGCGTTAGCTTTCGGGTTAACAGGAACCACACCGGGGAGCTGTTTTTT; j_gene: TRBJ2-2; d_gene: .; abundance: .; v_gene: TRBV9
CDR3aa: CASRPDSQYTQYF; CDR3nt: TGTGCCAGCAGACCGGACAGCCAGTATACGCAGTATTTT; j_gene: TRBJ2-3; d_gene: .; abundance: .; v_gene: TRBV7-8
CDR3aa: CASKNRGNEQYF; CDR3nt: TGTGCCAGCAAAAACAGGGGTAACGAGCAGTACTTC; j_gene: TRBJ2-7; d_gene: TRBD1; abundance: .; v_gene: TRBV27
CDR3aa: CSVAVYTEQFF; CDR3nt: TGCAGCGTGGCGGTCTATACTGAGCAGTTCTTC; j_gene: TRBJ2-1; d_gene: .; abundance: once; v_gene: TRBV29-1
CDR3aa: CASSLDLGYSDTQYF; CDR3nt: TGTGCCAGCAGTTTAGATCTGGGCTACTCAGATACGCAGTATTTT; j_gene: TRBJ2-3; d_gene: .; abundance: .; v_gene: TRBV27
CDR3aa: CASSQASGGFSQYF; CDR3nt: TGTGCCAGCAGCCAAGCGAGCGGGGGTTTTTCGCAGTATTTT; j_gene: TRBJ2-3; d_gene: TRBD2; abundance: .; v_gene: TRBV3-1/TRBV3-2
CDR3aa: CASNTGPGNTEAFF; CDR3nt: TGTGCCAGCAATACAGGGCCCGGGAACACTGAAGCTTTCTTT; j_gene: TRBJ1-1; d_gene: .; abundance: .; v_gene: TRBV2
CDR3aa: CAWRTQGRNTEAFF; CDR3nt: TGTGCCTGGAGGACACAGGGGAGAAACACTGAAGCTTTCTTT; j_gene: TRBJ1-1; d_gene: TRBD1; abundance: few; v_gene: TRBV30
CDR3aa: CSVNRGVKGGYTF; CDR3nt: TGCAGCGTCAACAGGGGTGTAAAGGGGGGCTACACCTTC; j_gene: TRBJ1-2; d_gene: TRBD1; abundance: .; v_gene: TRBV29-1
CDR3aa: CASSLSSSLNTEAFF; CDR3nt: TGTGCCAGCAGCTTAAGTTCCTCACTGAACACTGAAGCTTTCTTT; j_gene: TRBJ1-1; d_gene: .; abundance: medium-sized; v_gene: TRBV13
CDR3aa: CASRLAGVNEQYF; CDR3nt: TGCGCCAGCAGACTAGCGGGAGTCAACGAGCAGTACTTC; j_gene: TRBJ2-7; d_gene: TRBD2; abundance: .; v_gene: TRBV10-2
CDR3aa: CATSRRTGGGFEKLFF; CDR3nt: TGTGCCACCAGCAGAAGGACAGGGGGCGGCTTCGAAAAACTGTTTTTT; j_gene: TRBJ1-4; d_gene: TRBD1; abundance: .; v_gene: TRBV15
CDR3aa: CASTGQGGNEQFF; CDR3nt: TGTGCCAGCACGGGACAGGGGGGCAATGAGCAGTTCTTC; j_gene: TRBJ2-1; d_gene: TRBD1; abundance: .; v_gene: TRBV6-5
CDR3aa: CASSYRSGLGYGYTF; CDR3nt: TGTGCCAGCAGTTACAGGTCAGGTCTTGGATATGGCTACACCTTC; j_gene: TRBJ1-2; d_gene: .; abundance: .; v_gene: TRBV6-5
CDR3aa: CASSQGGAGANVLTF; CDR3nt: TGTGCCAGCAGCCAGGGGGGGGCTGGGGCCAACGTCCTGACTTTC; j_gene: TRBJ2-6; d_gene: .; abundance: .; v_gene: TRBV7-2
CDR3aa: CASSYRGYTDTQYF; CDR3nt: TGTGCCAGCAGTTACCGGGGGTACACAGATACGCAGTATTTT; j_gene: TRBJ2-3; d_gene: .; abundance: .; v_gene: TRBV6-5
CDR3aa: CASSTSGAQEQYF; CDR3nt: TGTGCCAGCTCGACTAGCGGAGCCCAGGAGCAGTACTTC; j_gene: TRBJ2-7; d_gene: TRBD2; abundance: .; v_gene: TRBV6-8
CDR3aa: CASSLLAGGSYEQYF; CDR3nt: TGTGCCAGCAGTTTACTAGCGGGAGGATCCTACGAGCAGTACTTC; j_gene: TRBJ2-7; d_gene: TRBD2; abundance: once; v_gene: TRBV27